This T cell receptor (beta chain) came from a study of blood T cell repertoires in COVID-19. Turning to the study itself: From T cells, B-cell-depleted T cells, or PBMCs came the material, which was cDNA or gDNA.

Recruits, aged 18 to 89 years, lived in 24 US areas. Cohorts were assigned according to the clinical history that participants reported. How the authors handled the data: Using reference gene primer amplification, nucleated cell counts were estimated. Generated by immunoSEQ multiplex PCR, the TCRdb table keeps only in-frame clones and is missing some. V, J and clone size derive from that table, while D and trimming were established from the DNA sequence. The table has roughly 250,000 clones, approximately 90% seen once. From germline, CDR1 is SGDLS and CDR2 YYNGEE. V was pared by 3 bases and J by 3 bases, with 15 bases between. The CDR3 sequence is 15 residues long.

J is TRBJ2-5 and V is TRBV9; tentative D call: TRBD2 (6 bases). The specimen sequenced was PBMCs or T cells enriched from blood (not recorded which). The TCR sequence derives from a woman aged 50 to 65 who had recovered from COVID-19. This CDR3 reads CASSAGGSLKETQYF. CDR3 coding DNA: TGTGCCAGCAGCGCCGGGGGATCCCTAAAAGAGACCCAGTACTTC.